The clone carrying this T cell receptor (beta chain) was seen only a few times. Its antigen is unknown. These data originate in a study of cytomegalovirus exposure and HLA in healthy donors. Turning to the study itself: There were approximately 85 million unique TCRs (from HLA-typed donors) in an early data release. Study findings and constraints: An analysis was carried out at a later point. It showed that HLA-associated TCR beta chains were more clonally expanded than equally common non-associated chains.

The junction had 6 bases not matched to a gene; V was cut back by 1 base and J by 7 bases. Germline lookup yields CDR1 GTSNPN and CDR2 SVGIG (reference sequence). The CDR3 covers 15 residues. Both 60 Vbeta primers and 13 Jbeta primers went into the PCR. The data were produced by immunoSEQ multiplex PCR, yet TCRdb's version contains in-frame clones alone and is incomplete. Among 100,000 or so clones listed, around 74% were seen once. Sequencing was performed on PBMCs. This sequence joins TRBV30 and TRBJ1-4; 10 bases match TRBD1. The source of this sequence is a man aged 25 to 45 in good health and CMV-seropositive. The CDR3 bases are TGTGCCTGGAGTGAGCCGGGACAGGGGAGTGAAAAACTGTTTTTT. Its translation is CAWSEPGQGSEKLFF.